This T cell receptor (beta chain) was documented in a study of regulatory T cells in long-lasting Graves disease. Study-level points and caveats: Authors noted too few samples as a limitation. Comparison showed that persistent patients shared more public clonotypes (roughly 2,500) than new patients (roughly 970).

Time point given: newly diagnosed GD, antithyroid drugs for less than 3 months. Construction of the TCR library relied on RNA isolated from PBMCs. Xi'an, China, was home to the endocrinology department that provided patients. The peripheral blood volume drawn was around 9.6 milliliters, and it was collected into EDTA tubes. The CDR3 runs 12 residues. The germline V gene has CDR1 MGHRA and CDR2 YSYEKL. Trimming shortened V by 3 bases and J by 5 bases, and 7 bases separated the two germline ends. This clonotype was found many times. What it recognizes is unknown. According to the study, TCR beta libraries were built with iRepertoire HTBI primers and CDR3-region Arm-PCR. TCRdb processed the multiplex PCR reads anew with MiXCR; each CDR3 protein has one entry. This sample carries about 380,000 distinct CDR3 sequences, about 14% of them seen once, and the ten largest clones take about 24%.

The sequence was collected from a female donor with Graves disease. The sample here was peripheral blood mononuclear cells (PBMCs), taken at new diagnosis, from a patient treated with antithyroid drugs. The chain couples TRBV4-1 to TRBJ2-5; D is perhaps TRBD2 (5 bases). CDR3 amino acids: CASSHPSETQYF. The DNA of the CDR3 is TGCGCCAGCAGCCATCCTAGCGAGACCCAGTACTTC.